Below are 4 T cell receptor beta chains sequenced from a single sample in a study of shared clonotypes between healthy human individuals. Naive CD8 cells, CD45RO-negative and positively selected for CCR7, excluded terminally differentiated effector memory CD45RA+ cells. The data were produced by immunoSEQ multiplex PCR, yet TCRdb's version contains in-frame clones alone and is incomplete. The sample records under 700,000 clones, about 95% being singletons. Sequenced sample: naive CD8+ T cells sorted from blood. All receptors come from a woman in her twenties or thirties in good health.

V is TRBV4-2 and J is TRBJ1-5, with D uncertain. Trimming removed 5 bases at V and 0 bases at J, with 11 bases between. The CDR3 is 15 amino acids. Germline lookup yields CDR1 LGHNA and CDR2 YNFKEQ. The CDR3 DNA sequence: TGTGCCAGCAGCTCCAACCTCTATAGCAATCAGCCCCAGCATTTT. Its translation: CASSSNLYSNQPQHF.

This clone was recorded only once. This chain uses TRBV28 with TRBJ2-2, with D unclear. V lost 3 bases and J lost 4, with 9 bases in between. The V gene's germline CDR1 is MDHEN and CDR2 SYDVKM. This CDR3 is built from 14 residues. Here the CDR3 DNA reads TGTGCCAGCAGTTTCAGGATTCTCACCGGGGAGCTGTTTTTT. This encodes CASSFRILTGELFF.

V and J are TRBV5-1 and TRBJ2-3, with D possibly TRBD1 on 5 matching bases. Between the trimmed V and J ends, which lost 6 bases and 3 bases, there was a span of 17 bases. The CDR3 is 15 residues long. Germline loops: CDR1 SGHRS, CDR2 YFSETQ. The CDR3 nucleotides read TGCGCCAGCATCGCAGGGTGGCGTGCGACAGATACGCAGTATTTT. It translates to CASIAGWRATDTQYF.

CDR3 region: CASSFIAGGPGGGTDTQYF. CDR3 in DNA: TGTGCCAGCAGCTTCATAGCGGGAGGGCCAGGGGGGGGCACAGATACGCAGTATTTT. The chain combines TRBV7-6 with TRBJ2-3, with 11 positions matching TRBD2. This CDR3 spans 19 amino acids. Trimming at V came to 3 bases and at J to 1 base, leaving 12 bases not matched to a gene. Germline assignment: CDR1 SGHVS and CDR2 FNYEAQ. Full variable domain (rest looked up from reference TRBV7-6 and TRBJ2-3): GAGVSQSPRYKVTKRGQDVALRCDPISGHVSLYWYRQALGQGPEFLTYFNYEAQQDKSGLPNDRFSAERPEGSISTLTIQRTEQRDSAMYRCASSFIAGGPGGGTDTQYFGPGTRLTVL.